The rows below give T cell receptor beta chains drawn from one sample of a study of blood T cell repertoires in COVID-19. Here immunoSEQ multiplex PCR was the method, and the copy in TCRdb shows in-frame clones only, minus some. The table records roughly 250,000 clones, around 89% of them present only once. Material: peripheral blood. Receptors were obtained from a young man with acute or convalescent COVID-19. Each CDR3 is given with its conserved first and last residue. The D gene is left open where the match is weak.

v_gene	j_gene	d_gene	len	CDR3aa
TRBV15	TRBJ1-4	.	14	CATSRVGGSEKLFF
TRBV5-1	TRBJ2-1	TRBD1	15	CASSPLGTVYNEQFF
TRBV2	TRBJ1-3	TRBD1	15	CASSETGNSGNTIYF
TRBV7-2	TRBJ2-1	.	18	CASTPVGVRWGEGNEQFF
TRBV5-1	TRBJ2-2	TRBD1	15	CASSAQGANTGELFF
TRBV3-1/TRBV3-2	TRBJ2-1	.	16	CASSPQGISSYNEQFF
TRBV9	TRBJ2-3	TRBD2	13	CASSVGGSDTQYF
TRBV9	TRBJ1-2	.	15	CASSPQRGGLGGYTF
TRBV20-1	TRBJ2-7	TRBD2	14	CSASGLAGTYEQYF
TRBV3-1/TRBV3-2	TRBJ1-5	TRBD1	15	CASSQGGQGNQPQHF
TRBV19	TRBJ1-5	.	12	CASSMRDQPQHF
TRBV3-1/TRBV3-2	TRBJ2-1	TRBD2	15	CASSQSLAEFTEQFF
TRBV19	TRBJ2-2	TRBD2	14	CASSFLAGTGELFF
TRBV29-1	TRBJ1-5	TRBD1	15	CSVKQGTGSNQPQHF
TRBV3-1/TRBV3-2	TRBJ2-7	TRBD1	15	CASSPKPTGVWEQYF
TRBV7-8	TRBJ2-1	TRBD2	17	CASSKRVLAGENNEQFF
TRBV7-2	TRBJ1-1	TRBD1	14	CASTLLRDRGEAFF